Each of the 20 T cell receptor beta chains below was sequenced from the same sample in a study of T cell repertoires in cytomegalovirus infection. TCRdb recomputed calls from the reads with MiXCR, one row per CDR3 protein. The repertoire holds a few hundred thousand distinct CDR3 sequences, with around a third as singletons. No antigen has been assigned to these receptors. Sample: cultured PBMCs, taken from culture after CMV antigen stimulation. The receptors were gathered from a human donor in good health (CMV status not recorded). Some clones in this sample may be carry-over from other donors' samples.

The chain combines TRBV28 with TRBJ1-2; D might be TRBD1 (5 bases). The length of the CDR3 is 15 residues. Germline assignment: CDR1 MDHEN and CDR2 SYDVKM. The V and J ends lost 1 base and 7 bases respectively, with 16 bases between them. CDR3 DNA: TGTGCCAGCAGTTTATCCCATAAGGGGAGGAGTGGCTACACCTTC. As protein: CASSLSHKGRSGYTF.

This clonotype was seen only a few times. The rearrangement joins TRBV7-9 to TRBJ1-1, with 7 bases fitting TRBD1. This CDR3 has 13 residues. V was pared by 6 bases and J by 5 bases, with 6 bases of the junction left unmatched. The V gene's germline CDR1 is SEHNR and CDR2 FQNEAQ (reference sequence). CDR3 coding DNA: TGTGCCAGCAGTCAGGGGGTTGGTACTGAAGCTTTCTTT. It translates to CASSQGVGTEAFF.

The chain employs TRBV6-5 and TRBJ2-3, with 9 bases identical to TRBD1. V lost 5 bases and J lost 5; bases outside the gene matches: 8. The CDR3 sequence is 15 residues long. CDR1 is MNHEY, CDR2 SVGAGI, per germline. The CDR3 reads CASSPGQGRRDTQYF. CDR3 nucleotides: TGTGCCAGCAGTCCCGGACAGGGGCGTCGAGATACGCAGTATTTT.

This clonotype was seen only a few times. The rearrangement uses TRBV5-4 and TRBJ2-1; a possible D gene is TRBD2 (5 bases). V lost 0 bases and J lost 10, with 5 bases in between. CDR3 size: 11 residues. CDR1 is SGHNT, CDR2 YYREEE, per germline (reference sequence). Written as DNA, the CDR3 is TGTGCCAGCAGCTTGGAGCGGGAGCAGTTCTTC. As protein: CASSLEREQFF.

V gene TRBV12-3 or TRBV12-4 combines with J gene TRBJ1-1; 11 nucleotides align to TRBD1. The CDR3 spans 15 residues. V lost 5 bases and J lost 4; bases outside the gene matches: 6. The CDR3 sequence: CASSPRTGGGTEAFF. The CDR3 DNA reads as TGTGCCAGCAGTCCCAGGACAGGGGGCGGCACTGAAGCTTTCTTT.

This sequence joins TRBV20-1 and TRBJ1-5; 10 bases fit TRBD1. CDR1 and CDR2 (germline): DFQATT, SNEGSKA (reference sequence). CDR3 size: 16 residues. Trimming at V came to 3 bases and at J to 3 bases, leaving 8 bases not matched to a gene. CDR3 sequence reads: CSASSTGQGFNQPQHF. The CDR3 DNA follows: TGCAGTGCTAGCTCAACGGGACAGGGGTTCAATCAGCCCCAGCATTTT.

V gene TRBV2 combines with J gene TRBJ2-7; no firm D call. The CDR3 length is 11 residues. V was clipped by 4 bases and J by 8 bases, with 9 bases between them. Germline V gene sequence: CDR1 SNHLY, CDR2 FYNNEI. The CDR3 coding sequence is TGTGCCAGCAGTGTCGAGATAAAGCAGTACGTC. It encodes CASSVEIKQYV.

The table lists this clonotype with many counts. CDR3 protein: CAISESTGSTDTQYF. Here the CDR3 DNA reads TGTGCCATCAGTGAGTCGACAGGGAGCACAGATACGCAGTATTTT. The V and J genes are TRBV10-3 and TRBJ2-3; TRBD1 aligns across 7 bases. The junction had 0 bases not matched to a gene; V was cut back by 0 bases and J by 0 bases. Looked up from germline, CDR1 is ENHRY and CDR2 is SYGVKD. The CDR3 is 15 amino acids.

This chain links TRBV7-2 with TRBJ2-7; perhaps TRBD2 as D (6 bases). V was pared by 3 bases and J by 2 bases, with 8 bases between. This CDR3 region has 13 residues. Germline V lookup: CDR1 SGHTA, CDR2 FQGNSA. The DNA of the CDR3 is TGTGCCAGCAGCTTCGGACTAACCTACGAGCAGTACGTC. The encoded protein is CASSFGLTYEQYV.

This chain joins TRBV11-3 and TRBJ1-1; 9 bases are shared with TRBD1. The CDR3 has 16 amino acids. V was pared by 7 bases and J by 3 bases, with 12 bases of the junction left unmatched. CDR1 and CDR2 from the germline V gene are SGHNT and YENEEA. The CDR3 is CASTPGTGSVYTEAFF. CDR3 in DNA: TGTGCCAGCACCCCCGGGACAGGGTCGGTTTACACTGAAGCTTTCTTT. Full variable domain (outside the CDR3, taken from reference TRBV11-3 and TRBJ1-1): EAGVVQSPRYKIIEKKQPVAFWCNPISGHNTLYWYLQNLGQGPELLIRYENEEAVDDSQLPKDRFSAERLKGVDSTLKIQPAELGDSAVYLCASTPGTGSVYTEAFFGQGTRLTVV.

This clonotype was seen a few times. V is TRBV6-5 and J is TRBJ1-2; D might be TRBD1 (5 bases). Deletions cut 8 bases from V and 2 bases from J, with 15 bases between. This CDR3 spans 14 amino acids. CDR1 and CDR2 from the germline V gene are MNHEY and SVGAGI. DNA for the CDR3: TGTGCCAGCGGGCAGGGAGGTATCAACTATGGCTACACCTTC. Its translation is CASGQGGINYGYTF.

This clonotype was observed a few times. The chain combines TRBV7-6 with TRBJ1-1, with 7 positions matching TRBD1. J gave up 0 bases and V 4 bases, and 11 bases lay outside the gene matches. The germline V gene encodes CDR1 SGHVS and CDR2 FNYEAQ. The CDR3 covers 17 residues. This chain's CDR3 is CASSSSPGQKMNTEAFF. The CDR3 region has the DNA TGTGCCAGCAGCTCGTCCCCGGGACAGAAGATGAACACTGAAGCTTTCTTT.

The chain recombines TRBV4-2 with TRBJ2-7; no firm D call. Germline V lookup: CDR1 LGHNA, CDR2 YNFKEQ. This CDR3 is 15 amino acids long. The V end was cut by 1 base, the J end by 3 bases, with 13 bases between. DNA of the CDR3: TGTGCCAGCAGCCAAGGTGAGTTGGACCGCTACGAGCAGTACTTC. Protein sequence: CASSQGELDRYEQYF.

In its sample, this clonotype was seen a few times. The chain combines TRBV6-2 or TRBV6-3 with TRBJ2-6, with D perhaps given as TRBD1 or TRBD2 (5 bases each). The CDR3 runs 13 residues. The V end lost 11 bases, the J end lost 0 bases, and 8 bases lay between the germline ends. The germline V gene encodes CDR1 MNHEY and CDR2 SVGEGT. CDR3 coding DNA: TGTGCCCACGGGGCCTCTGGGGCCAACGTCCTGACTTTC. It yields the protein CAHGASGANVLTF.

This clonotype occurred many times. The chain uses TRBV7-6 and TRBJ2-3; D uncertain. The CDR3 extends over 15 amino acids. V was cut by 4 bases and J by 1 base, with 12 bases left in between. Germline V gives CDR1 SGHVS, CDR2 FNYEAQ. In nucleotides, the CDR3 is TGTGCCAGCAGCTCCACTTTTGCGGGCACAGATACGCAGTATTTT. This translates into CASSSTFAGTDTQYF.

Many counts were recorded for this clonotype. The chain uses TRBV29-1 and TRBJ2-1; 9 positions match TRBD2. In germline, CDR1 is SQVTM, CDR2 ANQGSEA. The CDR3 runs 14 residues. Germline trimming cut 5 bases from V and 7 bases from J; bases unmatched to any gene: 9. In nucleotides, the CDR3 is TGCAGCGTTCGATGGCGGGAGGGCCTGAATGAGCAGTTCTTC. It encodes CSVRWREGLNEQFF.

The V gene is TRBV6-2 or TRBV6-3, the J gene TRBJ1-2, with 8 bases that match TRBD1. The ends lost 6 bases at V and 5 bases at J; junction bases unmatched: 8. The CDR3 totals 14 residues. Per germline, CDR1 MNHEY and CDR2 SVGEGT. The CDR3 DNA sequence: TGTGCCAGCAGCCCCGGGGACAGGCGATATGGCTACACCTTC. Its protein product is CASSPGDRRYGYTF.

Note on this clonotype: The junction differs from germline at one of its ends, possibly a read error. This rearrangement joins TRBV5-3 to TRBJ2-7; perhaps TRBD2 as D (7 bases). TRBV5-3 is labeled an ORF, and its function is uncertain. This CDR3 comprises 16 residues. The chain's CDR3 is CASSLGGTITSYEQYF. The CDR3 DNA reads as TGTGCCAGCAGCTTGGGAGGGACAATAACGTCCTACGAGCAGTACTTC.

This clonotype came up once. The CDR3 DNA reads TGTGCCAGCAGTGTCCAGCGGGGGACCTACAATGAGCAGTTCTTC. Translated: CASSVQRGTYNEQFF. The chain employs TRBV2 and TRBJ2-1; 8 bases agree with TRBD2. CDR1 and CDR2 (germline): SNHLY, FYNNEI. The CDR3 covers 15 residues. The V gene end was trimmed by 4 bases and the J gene end by 2 bases; junction bases not matched to a gene: 4. Using reference TRBV2 and TRBJ2-1 for the parts outside the CDR3, the full variable domain is EPEVTQTPSHQVTQMGQEVILRCVPISNHLYFYWYRQILGQKVEFLVSFYNNEISEKSEIFDDQFSVERPDGSNFTLKIRSTKLEDSAMYFCASSVQRGTYNEQFFGPGTRLTVL.

This sequence joins TRBV29-1 and TRBJ2-3; possibly TRBD1 or TRBD2 for D (5 bases each). The CDR3 runs to 13 residues. CDR1 SQVTM and CDR2 ANQGSEA come from the germline V gene. Trimming left V 4 bases short and J 2 bases short, with 10 bases between. CDR3 bases: TGCAGCGTTGGAGGGACCCACACAGATACGCAGTATTTT. The encoded protein is CSVGGTHTDTQYF.